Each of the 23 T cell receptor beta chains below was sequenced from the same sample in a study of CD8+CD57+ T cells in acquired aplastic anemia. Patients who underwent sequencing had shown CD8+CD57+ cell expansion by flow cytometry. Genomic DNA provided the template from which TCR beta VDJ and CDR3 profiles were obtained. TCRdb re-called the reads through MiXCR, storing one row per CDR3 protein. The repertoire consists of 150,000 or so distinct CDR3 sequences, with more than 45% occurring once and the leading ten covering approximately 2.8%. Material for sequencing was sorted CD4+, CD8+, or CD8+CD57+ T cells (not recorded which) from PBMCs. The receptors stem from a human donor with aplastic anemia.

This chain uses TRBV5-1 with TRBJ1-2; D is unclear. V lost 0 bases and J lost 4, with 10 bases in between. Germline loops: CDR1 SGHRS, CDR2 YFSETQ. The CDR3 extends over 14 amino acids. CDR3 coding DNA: TGCGCCAGCAGCTTGGCCGCTTCAGGCTATGGCTACACCTTC. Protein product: CASSLAASGYGYTF.

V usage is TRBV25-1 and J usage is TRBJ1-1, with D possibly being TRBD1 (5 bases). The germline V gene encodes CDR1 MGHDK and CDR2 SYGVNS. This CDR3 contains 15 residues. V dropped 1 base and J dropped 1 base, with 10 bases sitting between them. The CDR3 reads CASSEWAGSNTEAFF. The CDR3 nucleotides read TGTGCCAGCAGTGAATGGGCAGGGTCGAACACTGAAGCTTTCTTT.

CDR3 residues: CASSGTSGYEQYF. The CDR3 DNA follows: TGTGCCAGCAGTGGGACTAGCGGCTACGAGCAGTACTTC. This rearrangement joins TRBV9 to TRBJ2-7; 11 nucleotides agree with TRBD2. Germline V gives CDR1 SGDLS, CDR2 YYNGEE. V was clipped by 5 bases and J by 3 bases; unmatched bases: 1. The CDR3 length is 13 residues.

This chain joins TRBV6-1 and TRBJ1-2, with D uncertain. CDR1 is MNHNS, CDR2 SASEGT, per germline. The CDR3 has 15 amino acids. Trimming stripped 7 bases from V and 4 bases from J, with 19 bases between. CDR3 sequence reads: CASTKVEIWGYGYTF. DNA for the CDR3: TGTGCCAGCACCAAGGTGGAGATTTGGGGCTATGGCTACACCTTC.

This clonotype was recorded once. CDR3 in DNA: TGTGCCAGCATCTCGCTCTACGAGCAGTACTTC. It yields the protein CASISLYEQYF. The gene calls are TRBV6-2 or TRBV6-3 and TRBJ2-7; D remains unclear. Trimming pared 7 bases from V and 3 bases from J, leaving 7 bases between. This CDR3 comprises 11 residues. CDR1 and CDR2 (germline): MNHEY, SVGEGT.

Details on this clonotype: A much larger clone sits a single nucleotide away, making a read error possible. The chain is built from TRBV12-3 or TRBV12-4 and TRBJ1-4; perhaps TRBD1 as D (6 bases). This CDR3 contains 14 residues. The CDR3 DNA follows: TGTGCCAGCAGTTTACGGGGGCGTAGTGAAAGACTGTTTTTT. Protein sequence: CASSLRGRSERLFF.

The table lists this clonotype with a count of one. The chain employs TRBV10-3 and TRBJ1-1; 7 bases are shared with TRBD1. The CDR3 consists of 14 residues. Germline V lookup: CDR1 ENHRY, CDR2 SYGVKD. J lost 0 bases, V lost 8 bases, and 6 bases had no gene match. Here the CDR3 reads CAIGQGVLNTEAFF. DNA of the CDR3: TGTGCCATCGGTCAGGGGGTACTGAACACTGAAGCTTTCTTT.

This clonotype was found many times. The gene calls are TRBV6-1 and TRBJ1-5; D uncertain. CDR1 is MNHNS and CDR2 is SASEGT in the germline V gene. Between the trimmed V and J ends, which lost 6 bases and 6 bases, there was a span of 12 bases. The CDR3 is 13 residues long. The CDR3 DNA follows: TGTGCCAGCAGCCTCCTGGAGCTTCAGCCCCAGCATTTT. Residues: CASSLLELQPQHF.

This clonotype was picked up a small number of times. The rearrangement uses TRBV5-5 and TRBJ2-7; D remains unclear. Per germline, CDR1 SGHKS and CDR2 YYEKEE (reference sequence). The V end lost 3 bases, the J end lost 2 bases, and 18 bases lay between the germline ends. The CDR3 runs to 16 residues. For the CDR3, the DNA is TGTGCCAGCAGCTCCCAAGTTGCCCAGCCCACCTACGAGCAGTACTTC. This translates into CASSSQVAQPTYEQYF. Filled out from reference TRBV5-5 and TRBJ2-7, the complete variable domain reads DAGVTQSPTHLIKTRGQQVTLRCSPISGHKSVSWYQQVLGQGPQFIFQYYEKEERGRGNFPDRFSARQFPNYSSELNVNALLLGDSALYLCASSSQVAQPTYEQYFGPGTRLTVT.

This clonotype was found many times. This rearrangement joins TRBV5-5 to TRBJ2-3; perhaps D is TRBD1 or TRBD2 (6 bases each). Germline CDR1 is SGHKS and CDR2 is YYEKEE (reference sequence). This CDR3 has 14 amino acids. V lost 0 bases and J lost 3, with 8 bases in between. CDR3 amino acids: CASSLEGGTDTQYF. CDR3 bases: TGTGCCAGCAGCTTGGAGGGGGGAACAGATACGCAGTATTTT.

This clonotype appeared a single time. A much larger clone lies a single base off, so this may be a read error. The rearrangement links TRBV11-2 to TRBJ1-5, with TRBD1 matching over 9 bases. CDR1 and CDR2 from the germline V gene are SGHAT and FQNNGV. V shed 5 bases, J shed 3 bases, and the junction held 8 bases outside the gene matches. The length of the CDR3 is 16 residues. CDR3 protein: CASSRTGGANNQPQHF. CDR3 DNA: TGTGCCAGCAGCCGAACAGGGGGCGCGAACAATCAGCCCCAGCATTTT.

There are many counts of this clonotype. CDR3 nucleotide sequence: TGTGCCAGCAGCTTAGTCGCCAAGACAGGGGGCTTGGATTCACCCCTCCACTTT. Encoded protein: CASSLVAKTGGLDSPLHF. The rearrangement uses TRBV7-6 and TRBJ1-6, with TRBD1 matching over 10 bases. The CDR3 consists of 18 residues. V gave up 1 base and J gave up 8 bases; unmatched junction bases: 11. CDR1 is SGHVS and CDR2 is FNYEAQ in the germline V gene. Together with reference TRBV7-6 and TRBJ1-6, the CDR3 gives the full variable domain: GAGVSQSPRYKVTKRGQDVALRCDPISGHVSLYWYRQALGQGPEFLTYFNYEAQQDKSGLPNDRFSAERPEGSISTLTIQRTEQRDSAMYRCASSLVAKTGGLDSPLHFGNGTRLTVT.

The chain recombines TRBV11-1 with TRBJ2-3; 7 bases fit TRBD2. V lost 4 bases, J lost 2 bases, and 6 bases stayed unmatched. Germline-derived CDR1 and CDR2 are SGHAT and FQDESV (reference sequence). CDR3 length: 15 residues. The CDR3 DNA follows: TGTGCCAGCAGCTCGGGACTAACTACCACAGATACGCAGTATTTT. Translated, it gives CASSSGLTTTDTQYF.

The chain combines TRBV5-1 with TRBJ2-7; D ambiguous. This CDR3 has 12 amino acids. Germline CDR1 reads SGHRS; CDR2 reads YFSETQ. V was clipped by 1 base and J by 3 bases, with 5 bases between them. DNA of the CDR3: TGCGCCAGCAGCTTGTTTGGCTACGAGCAGTACTTC. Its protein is CASSLFGYEQYF.

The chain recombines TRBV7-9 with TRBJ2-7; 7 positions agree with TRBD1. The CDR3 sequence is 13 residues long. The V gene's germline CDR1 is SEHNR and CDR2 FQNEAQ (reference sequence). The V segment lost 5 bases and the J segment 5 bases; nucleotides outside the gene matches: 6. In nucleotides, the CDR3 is TGTGCCAGCAGCACCGGGACAGTCAACGAGCAGTACTTC. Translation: CASSTGTVNEQYF.

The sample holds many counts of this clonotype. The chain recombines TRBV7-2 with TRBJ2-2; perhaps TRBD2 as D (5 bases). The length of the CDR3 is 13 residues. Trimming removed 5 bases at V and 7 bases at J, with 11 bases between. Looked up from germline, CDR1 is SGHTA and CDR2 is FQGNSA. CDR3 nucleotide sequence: TGTGCCAGCAGCCCCCGGACTGGCGGGGAGCTGTTTTTT. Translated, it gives CASSPRTGGELFF. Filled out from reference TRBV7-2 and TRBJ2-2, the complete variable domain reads GAGVSQSPSNKVTEKGKDVELRCDPISGHTALYWYRQSLGQGLEFLIYFQGNSAPDKSGLPSDRFSAERTGGSVSTLTIQRTQQEDSAVYLCASSPRTGGELFFGEGSRLTVL.

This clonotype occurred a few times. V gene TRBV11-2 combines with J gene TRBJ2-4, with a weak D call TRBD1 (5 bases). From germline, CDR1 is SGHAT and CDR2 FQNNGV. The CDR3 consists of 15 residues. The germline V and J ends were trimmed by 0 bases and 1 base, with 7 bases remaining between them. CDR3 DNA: TGTGCCAGCAGCTTAGACAGGGCGGCCAAAAACATTCAGTACTTC. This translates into CASSLDRAAKNIQYF.

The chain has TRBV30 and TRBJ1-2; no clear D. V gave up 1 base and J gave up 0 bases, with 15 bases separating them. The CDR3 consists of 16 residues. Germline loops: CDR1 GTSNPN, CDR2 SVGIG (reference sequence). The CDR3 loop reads CAWSAIMGRTNYGYTF. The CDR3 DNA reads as TGTGCCTGGAGTGCGATAATGGGAAGGACTAACTATGGCTACACCTTC. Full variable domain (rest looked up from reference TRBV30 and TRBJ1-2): SQTIHQWPATLVQPVGSPLSLECTVEGTSNPNLYWYRQAAGRGLQLLFYSVGIGQISSEVPQNLSASRPQDRQFILSSKKLLLSDSGFYLCAWSAIMGRTNYGYTFGSGTRLTVV.

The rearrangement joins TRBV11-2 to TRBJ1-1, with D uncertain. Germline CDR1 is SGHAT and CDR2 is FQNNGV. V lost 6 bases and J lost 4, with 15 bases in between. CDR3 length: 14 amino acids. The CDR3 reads CASRSIGGGTEAFF. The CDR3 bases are TGTGCCAGCAGATCAATAGGAGGAGGCACTGAAGCTTTCTTT.

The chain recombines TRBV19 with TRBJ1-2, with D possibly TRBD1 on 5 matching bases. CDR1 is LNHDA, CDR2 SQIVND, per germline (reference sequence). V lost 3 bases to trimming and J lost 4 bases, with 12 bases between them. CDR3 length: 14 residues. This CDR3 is CASSIFEGPYGYTF. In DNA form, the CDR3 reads TGTGCCAGTAGTATCTTCGAGGGGCCCTATGGCTACACCTTC.

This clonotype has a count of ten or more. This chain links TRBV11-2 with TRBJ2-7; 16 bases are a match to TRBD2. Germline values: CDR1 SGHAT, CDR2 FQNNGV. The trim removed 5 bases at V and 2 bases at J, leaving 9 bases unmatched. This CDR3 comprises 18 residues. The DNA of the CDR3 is TGTGCCAGCAGCCCGGGACTAGCGGGAGGGCACCTAACCTACGAGCAGTACTTC. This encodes CASSPGLAGGHLTYEQYF.

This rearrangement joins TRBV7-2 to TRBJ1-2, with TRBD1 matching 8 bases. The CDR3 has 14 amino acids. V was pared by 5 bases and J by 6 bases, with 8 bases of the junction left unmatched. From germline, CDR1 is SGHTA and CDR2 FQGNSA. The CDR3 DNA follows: TGTGCCAGCAGCACCCAGCAGGGGGCCAATGGCTACACCTTC. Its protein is CASSTQQGANGYTF.

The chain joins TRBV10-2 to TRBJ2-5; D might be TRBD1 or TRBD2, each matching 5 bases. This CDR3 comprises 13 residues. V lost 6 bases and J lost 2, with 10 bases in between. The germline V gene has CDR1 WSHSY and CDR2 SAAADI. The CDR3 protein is CASRGTEQETQYF. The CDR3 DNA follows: TGCGCCAGCAGGGGGACGGAGCAAGAGACCCAGTACTTC.